This T cell receptor beta chain was captured by sequencing in a study of cytomegalovirus exposure and HLA in healthy donors. Study conclusions and caveats: The study labeled 150 or so TCR beta chains cytomegalovirus-associated. It was reported that TCR beta sequences correctly inferred the HLA-A and HLA-B alleles for most subjects. Previous analysis showed most TCR beta V segments were productive about 87% or about 30% of the time.

Unrecorded immune exposures were likely, despite nominal health at sampling. The PCR employed 60 Vbeta primers together with 13 Jbeta primers. Here immunoSEQ multiplex PCR was the method, and the copy in TCRdb shows in-frame clones only, minus some. Of about 140,000 clones listed, around a tenth were seen once; the top ten hold roughly 1.9%. This clone turned up a few times. Its cognate antigen is unknown. Germline V gene sequence: CDR1 MDHEN, CDR2 SYDVKM. This CDR3 is built from 13 residues. Trimming cost V 5 bases and J 4 bases, with 9 bases left between them. This receptor was identified in a male donor in good health and CMV-seronegative. This chain uses TRBV28 with TRBJ1-5; maybe TRBD1 (6 bases). Source material: PBMCs. CDR3 residues: CASSRTANQPQHF. Here the CDR3 DNA reads TGTGCCAGCAGTCGGACAGCAAATCAGCCCCAGCATTTT.